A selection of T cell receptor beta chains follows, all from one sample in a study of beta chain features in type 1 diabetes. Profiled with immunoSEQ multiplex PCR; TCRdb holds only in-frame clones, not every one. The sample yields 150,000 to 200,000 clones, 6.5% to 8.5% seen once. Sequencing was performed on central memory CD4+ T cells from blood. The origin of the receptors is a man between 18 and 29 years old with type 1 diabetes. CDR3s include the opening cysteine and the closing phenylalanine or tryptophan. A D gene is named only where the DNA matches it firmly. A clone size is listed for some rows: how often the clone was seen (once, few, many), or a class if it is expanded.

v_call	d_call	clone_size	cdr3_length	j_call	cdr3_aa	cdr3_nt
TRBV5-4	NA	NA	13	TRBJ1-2	CASSSKRTDGYTF	TGTGCCAGCAGCTCAAAGCGCACGGATGGCTACACCTTC
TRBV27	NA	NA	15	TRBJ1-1	CASSLWGRGGMEAFF	TGTGCCAGCAGTTTATGGGGTCGGGGGGGGATGGAAGCTTTCTTT
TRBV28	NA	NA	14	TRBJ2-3	CASSSNQNQDTQYF	TGTGCCAGCAGTTCTAACCAAAACCAAGATACGCAGTATTTT
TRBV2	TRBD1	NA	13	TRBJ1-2	CASSRNTGGGYTF	TGTGCCAGCAGTCGAAATACAGGGGGGGGCTACACCTTC
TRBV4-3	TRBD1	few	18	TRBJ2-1	CASSQYVSMGTGKNEQFF	TGCGCCAGCAGCCAATACGTGTCCATGGGGACAGGGAAGAATGAGCAGTTCTTC
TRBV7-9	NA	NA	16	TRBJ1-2	CASSPMLDISNYGYTF	TGTGCCAGCAGCCCAATGCTGGACATTTCTAACTATGGCTACACCTTC
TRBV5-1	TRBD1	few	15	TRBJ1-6	CASSYDRGNNSPLHF	TGCGCCAGCAGCTACGACAGGGGAAATAATTCACCCCTCCACTTT
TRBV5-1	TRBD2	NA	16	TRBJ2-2	CASSSGLAGGPRELFF	TGCGCCAGCAGCTCCGGACTAGCGGGGGGGCCGAGAGAGCTGTTTTTT
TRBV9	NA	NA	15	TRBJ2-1	CASNALSAGNNEQFF	TGTGCCAGCAACGCCTTAAGTGCGGGTAACAATGAGCAGTTCTTC
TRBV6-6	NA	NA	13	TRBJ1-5	CASSYPSGSPQHF	TGTGCCAGCAGTTACCCGTCAGGGTCGCCCCAGCATTTT
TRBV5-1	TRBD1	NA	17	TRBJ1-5	CASSPTPGQETPQPQHF	TGCGCCAGCAGCCCGACACCGGGACAGGAAACTCCGCAGCCCCAGCATTTT
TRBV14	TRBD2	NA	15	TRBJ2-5	CASSLVGLAAETQYF	TGTGCCAGCAGCCTAGTCGGACTAGCCGCAGAGACCCAGTACTTC
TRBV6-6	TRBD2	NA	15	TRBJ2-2	CASRSTSERTGELFF	TGTGCCAGCAGAAGCACTAGCGAGAGGACCGGGGAGCTGTTTTTT
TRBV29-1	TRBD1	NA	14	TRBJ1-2	CSALGRGLNYGYTF	TGCAGCGCCCTAGGCAGGGGGCTTAACTATGGCTACACCTTC
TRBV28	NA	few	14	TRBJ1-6	CASSARDWYSPLHF	TGTGCCAGCAGTGCCCGGGACTGGTATTCACCCCTCCACTTT
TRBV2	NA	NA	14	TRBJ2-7	CASSLFSQFLEQYF	TGTGCCAGCAGTTTATTTTCACAGTTCCTCGAGCAGTACTTC
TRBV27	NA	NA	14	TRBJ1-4	CASSLAAVREKLFF	TGTGCCAGCAGTTTAGCAGCGGTTCGGGAAAAACTGTTTTTT
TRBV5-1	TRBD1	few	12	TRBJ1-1	CASSSRQGEAFF	TGCGCCAGCAGCTCCAGACAGGGTGAAGCTTTCTTT
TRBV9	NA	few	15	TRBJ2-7	CASSVSSGAFYEQYF	TGTGCCAGCAGCGTATCGTCAGGGGCCTTCTACGAGCAGTACTTC
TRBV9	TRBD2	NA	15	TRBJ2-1	CASSVEAGIYNEQFF	TGTGCCAGCAGCGTAGAAGCGGGGATCTACAATGAGCAGTTCTTC
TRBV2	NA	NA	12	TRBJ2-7	CASSPYSYEQYF	TGTGCCAGCAGTCCCTACTCGTACGAGCAGTACTTC
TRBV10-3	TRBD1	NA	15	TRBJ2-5	CAISDLQGGRETQYF	TGTGCCATCAGTGATTTACAGGGGGGCAGAGAGACCCAGTACTTC